This T cell receptor beta chain was sequenced during a study of radiation and T cells in renal cell carcinoma. General observations from the study: Top tumor clonotypes rose in blood 2 weeks post-radiation, then contracted.

Germline lookup yields CDR1 SGHTS and CDR2 YDEGEE. With V trimmed by 4 bases and J by 0 bases, 9 bases remained unmatched. This CDR3 contains 17 residues. As for this clone: Its target is unknown.

This table comes from immunoSEQ multiplex PCR, and its TCRdb copy is limited to in-frame clones, with some not included. Among roughly 100,000 clones listed, about 88% were seen once. This sample's time point: baseline pretreatment blood. Described treatment: 15 Gy SBRT to primary tumor, nephrectomy 4 weeks later. This renal cell carcinoma was of the clear cell type. V gene TRBV5-8 combines with J gene TRBJ2-7; 11 bases agree with TRBD1. The source was blood, collected from a patient whose treatment included radiotherapy and nephrectomy. The origin of this receptor is a man between 50 and 59 years old with renal cell carcinoma. The CDR3 loop is CASSRTGGTTYSYEQYF. The CDR3 coding sequence is TGTGCCAGCAGCAGGACAGGGGGCACCACATACTCCTACGAGCAGTACTTC. Combining the CDR3 with reference TRBV5-8 and TRBJ2-7 gives the whole variable domain EAGVTQSPTHLIKTRGQQATLRCSPISGHTSVYWYQQALGLGLQFLLWYDEGEERNRGNFPPRFSGRQFPNYSSELNVNALELEDSALYLCASSRTGGTTYSYEQYFGPGTRLTVT.